These T cell receptor beta chains were read from a single sample in a study of a mutant IDH1 vaccine in newly diagnosed glioma. These receptors have no known antigen. Method: immunoSEQ multiplex PCR; TCRdb's copy keeps in-frame clones and lacks some. The repertoire includes about 56,000 clones, 75% of them detected once, and less than 6.5% sits in the top ten. Sequencing used PBMCs, obtained from a glioma patient whose treatment included an IDH1 peptide vaccine. The receptors derive from a man aged 50-59 years with glioma. Each CDR3 is given with its conserved first and last residue. Size is stated for part of the rows, as once, few or many counts, or as a class when the clone is expanded.

CDR3 protein	V gene	clone size
CASSRQGASNEKLFF	TRBV11-2	-
CASSAVSSASSYNEQFF	TRBV9	-
CASSYSTTVNYGYTF	TRBV6-6	-
CASSLESANYGYTF	TRBV7-2	few
CASSFLASDTQYF	TRBV7-9	once
CASSSTRAETQYF	TRBV5-1	-
CASRAGLAGNYEQYF	TRBV2	-
CASSQGAGGDETQYF	TRBV4-1	medium-sized
CASSPWGANSPLHF	TRBV6-5	-
CASKNDWASGETQYF	TRBV6-5	once
CASSSGTGDTEAFF	TRBV5-1	-
CASSSAGGNEQFF	TRBV6-6	-
CASSLTPIGGRETQYF	TRBV5-1	few
CASSLAGVGETQYF	TRBV7-7	-
CASNFGTGELFF	TRBV9	-
CASSLAHLSSNQPQHF	TRBV7-2	-
CASSGGHPGGNQPQHF	TRBV27	-
CASSLGVGRVNQPQHF	TRBV5-1	-
CASSVVPGDLNTQYF	TRBV9	-
CASSQQGQGTDTQYF	TRBV14	-
CAWSVHRANAQYF	TRBV30	-
CASSLELNTGELFF	TRBV7-6	once
CASSEPESYLNTEAFF	TRBV9	few
CASSLSSPLHF	TRBV5-1	-
CAISEGGGGPGEQYF	TRBV10-3	-
CASSFLDGTNQPQHF	TRBV28	-
CASSLGTSTKRTEAFF	TRBV5-1	few
CASSQVRVGATEAFF	TRBV14	-
CASSLMTSGGTGDQFF	TRBV5-1	once
CAWNRKGSSYNEQFF	TRBV30	-
CASSARTGDTEAFF	TRBV5-1	-
CSANVPVSDHF	TRBV20-1	-
CASSNYNEQFF	TRBV5-8	-
CAIKPGMSTDTQYF	TRBV10-3	-
CASSLGQGQETQYF	TRBV5-1	-
CASNPSGAGNQPQHF	TRBV6-5	-
CASSFDRRTEAFF	TRBV5-5	-
CASSVGGSNQPQHF	TRBV9	-
CASNRDRGKVGYTF	TRBV5-8	-
CASSWGSNQPQHF	TRBV19	-
CASDEGGGSQNTEAFF	TRBV18	once
CASSQEIQGPYEQYF	TRBV4-1	-
CASSLLNLDGEQFF	TRBV5-1	-
CASSLMSTGELFF	TRBV5-1	few
CASSPRQGGTGELFF	TRBV7-6	-
CASSPGTAITYNEQFF	TRBV9	-
CASSRTGDGADTQYF	TRBV5-1	-
CASSPSGTGGYEQYF	TRBV7-9	-
CASSLTGKKGGYGYTF	TRBV5-1	-
CASSVGRGSNNEQFF	TRBV4-3	-
CASPKGGVGRNGYTF	TRBV6-1	once
CASTLGRGDYGYTF	TRBV28	-
CASSSTRHPNTEAFF	TRBV11-2	-
CASSLQGLYEQFF	TRBV19	few
CSATVSYEQYF	TRBV20-1	-
CSVVKPTGTSYGYTF	TRBV29-1	-
CASSTGKDNQPQHF	TRBV19	-
CASSDGQGADTQYF	TRBV6-4	-